Listed below are T cell receptor beta chains from one sample, sequenced in a study of T cell changes during pregnancy in multiple sclerosis. Generated by immunoSEQ multiplex PCR, the TCRdb table keeps only in-frame clones and is missing some. The repertoire includes around 36,000 clones, roughly nine tenths of them detected once, and under 15% sits in the top ten. Here the sequenced sample was CD8+ T cells from peripheral blood mononuclear cells, taken in the first trimester of pregnancy. These receptor sequences come from a female donor with multiple sclerosis, enrolled in a pregnancy study. CDR3s include the opening cysteine and the closing phenylalanine or tryptophan. Each record gives: V gene, clone size, J gene, D gene, CDR3 DNA, CDR3 protein. D genes are given only for firm matches. For some rows the clone size is stated as once, few or many, or as a class when expanded; others skip it.

TRBV5-4	-	TRBJ1-1	-	TGTGCCAGCAGCTTGGTCGTCGGGACACCGAACACTGAAGCTTTCTTT	CASSLVVGTPNTEAFF
TRBV6-1	-	TRBJ1-4	-	TGTGCCAGCAGTGACGTCTTGGCGGGGGCAACTAATGAAAAACTGTTTTTT	CASSDVLAGATNEKLFF
TRBV14	-	TRBJ2-7	TRBD2	TGTGCCAGCAGCCAAGGGGGGGGGAAAGAGCAGTACTTC	CASSQGGGKEQYF
TRBV18	-	TRBJ2-3	TRBD1	TGTGCCAGCTCTACCCGGGACAGTTACACAGATACGCAGTATTTT	CASSTRDSYTDTQYF
TRBV27	-	TRBJ2-7	TRBD1	TGTGCCAGCAGTCCCCGGGACAGGGGTACTTACGAGCAGTACTTC	CASSPRDRGTYEQYF
TRBV28	-	TRBJ2-2	-	TGTGCCAGCAGTTTAGGCTCCGGGGAGCTGTTTTTT	CASSLGSGELFF
TRBV27	-	TRBJ1-1	-	TGTGCCAGCAGTTTATCCGGGGTTATGAACACTGAAGCTTTCTTT	CASSLSGVMNTEAFF
TRBV2	-	TRBJ1-5	TRBD1	TGTGCCAGCAGGGGGGGGACAGGAGGCAATCAGCCCCAGCATTTT	CASRGGTGGNQPQHF
TRBV5-1	-	TRBJ2-3	TRBD2	TGCGCCAGCAGCTTGGGCGGGAGTAGCACAGATACGCAGTATTTT	CASSLGGSSTDTQYF
TRBV6-1	-	TRBJ2-1	TRBD1	TGTGCCAGCAGTGCCGGGACAGGGGCCTACAATGAGCAGTTCTTC	CASSAGTGAYNEQFF
TRBV4-2	-	TRBJ1-3	TRBD1	TGTGCCAGCAGCCAAGAGGACAGGGCTGGAAACACCATATATTTT	CASSQEDRAGNTIYF
TRBV7-8	-	TRBJ2-1	TRBD2	TGTGCCAGCAGCTTACTAGCGGGGGGTTACAATGAGCAGTTCTTC	CASSLLAGGYNEQFF
TRBV7-6	-	TRBJ2-7	-	TGTGCCAGCAGCCCCCGGGTCGGGGAATCCTACGAGCAGTACTTC	CASSPRVGESYEQYF
TRBV4-1	-	TRBJ1-1	TRBD1	TGCGCCAGCAGCCAAGATCCCGACAGGGGCGACGTAATGAACACTGAAGCTTTCTTT	CASSQDPDRGDVMNTEAFF
TRBV9	once	TRBJ2-3	-	TGTGCCAGCAGCGTAGACATTAGCGGAATCACAGATACGCAGTATTTT	CASSVDISGITDTQYF
TRBV6-5	-	TRBJ2-3	TRBD2	TGTGCCAGCGGGGGGCCTAGCGGGCAACGGGATACGCAGTATTTT	CASGGPSGQRDTQYF
TRBV25-1	-	TRBJ1-2	TRBD1	TGTGCCAGCAGTGGGGACAGTCGCTATGGCTACACCTTC	CASSGDSRYGYTF
TRBV9	-	TRBJ2-1	TRBD2	TGTGCCAGCAGCGGCGGCGGGGGGCACAACTACAATGAGCAGTTCTTC	CASSGGGGHNYNEQFF
TRBV7-2	-	TRBJ2-5	TRBD2	TGTGCCAGCAGCTCTGCTAGCGGGCTAGAGACCCAGTACTTC	CASSSASGLETQYF
TRBV6-5	-	TRBJ1-1	TRBD1	TGTGCCAGCAGGTCACAGGGGGCCCTTTTCTTT	CASRSQGALFF
TRBV7-9	-	TRBJ2-1	TRBD2	TGTGCCAGCAGCCTCGGGACTAGCGACTACAATGAGCAGTTCTTC	CASSLGTSDYNEQFF
TRBV5-1	-	TRBJ2-7	TRBD1	TGCGCCAGCAGCCTTAACAGGGGTTACGAGCAGTACTTC	CASSLNRGYEQYF
TRBV4-1	-	TRBJ2-3	-	TGCGCCAGCAGCCACGGGTTTTGGCGGGGGCTTTTAGGAGATACGCAGTATTTT	CASSHGFWRGLLGDTQYF
TRBV7-2	-	TRBJ2-7	TRBD1	TGTGCCAGCAGCCTAGCCGGGACAGCTTCCTACGAGCAGTACTTC	CASSLAGTASYEQYF
TRBV7-8	once	TRBJ1-5	-	TGTGCCAGCAGCTTAGAGCCCGTCGATAGCAATCAGCCCCAGCATTTT	CASSLEPVDSNQPQHF
TRBV19	-	TRBJ2-1	-	TGTGCCAGTAGTATTCCGGGGGGCCTTTACAATGAGCAGTTCTTC	CASSIPGGLYNEQFF
TRBV12-5	many	TRBJ2-1	TRBD1	TGTGCTAGTGGCCCCAACAGGGGGCCTGGTGAGCAGTTCTTC	CASGPNRGPGEQFF
TRBV15	-	TRBJ1-5	-	TGTGCCACCAGCAAGAACAGGGATAGCAATCAGCCCCAGCATTTT	CATSKNRDSNQPQHF
TRBV4-1	-	TRBJ1-2	-	TGCGCCAGCAGCCAAAATAGGTGGGGCATATATGGTGATCCTAACTATGGCTACACCTTC	CASSQNRWGIYGDPNYGYTF
TRBV29-1	-	TRBJ2-5	TRBD2	TGCAGCTCCCTTGGGGGGGAGCAAGAGACCCAGTACTTC	CSSLGGEQETQYF
TRBV7-8	-	TRBJ1-1	TRBD1	TGTGCCAGCAGCTTAGGAGCGGACAGGGTGACTGAAGCTTTCTTT	CASSLGADRVTEAFF
TRBV4-1	once	TRBJ2-7	TRBD1	TGCGCCAGCAGCCAAGATACGGGGACAGGGGTGTACGAGCAGTACTTC	CASSQDTGTGVYEQYF
TRBV2	-	TRBJ2-1	TRBD1	TGTGCCAGCTGGGACAGGGTTGGCAATGAGCAGTTCTTC	CASWDRVGNEQFF
TRBV12-5	-	TRBJ2-1	-	TGTGCTAGTGGTTTGGTTCTCGGGGTTGAGCAGTTCTTC	CASGLVLGVEQFF
TRBV29-1	-	TRBJ2-3	-	TGCAGCGTTCCTCCACAGGGATACACAGATACGCAGTATTTT	CSVPPQGYTDTQYF
TRBV7-9	-	TRBJ1-1	TRBD1	TGTGCCAGCAGCCTCGGGACAGGGTTTGCTTTCTTT	CASSLGTGFAFF
TRBV4-1	-	TRBJ1-5	-	TGCGCCAGCAGCCACCCGCACGAGGGGGTGGATCAGCCCCAGCATTTT	CASSHPHEGVDQPQHF
TRBV9	-	TRBJ2-2	TRBD2	TGTGCCAGCAGCCCACCTAGCGGGGACGGCACCGGGGAGCTGTTTTTT	CASSPPSGDGTGELFF
TRBV6-1	-	TRBJ2-3	TRBD2	TGTGCCAGCAGTGGTCTAGCGGGGGGGCGGAATACGCAGTATTTT	CASSGLAGGRNTQYF
TRBV4-1	-	TRBJ2-3	-	TGCGCCAGCAGCCAAGACTCCGTACAGACGCAGTATTTT	CASSQDSVQTQYF